Shown below are 15 T cell receptor beta chains from a single sample sequenced in a study of blood T cell repertoires in COVID-19. Profiled with immunoSEQ multiplex PCR; TCRdb holds only in-frame clones, not every one. The sample comprises approximately 53,000 clones, more than 80% of which are singletons, and roughly a sixth rests with the top ten. Material for sequencing was peripheral blood. The receptors derive from a man in his forties or fifties with acute or convalescent COVID-19.

The chain joins TRBV2 to TRBJ1-1; possible D gene TRBD1, 6 bases. V lost 7 bases and J lost 6, with 15 bases in between. Germline V CDR1 and CDR2: SNHLY, FYNNEI. The CDR3 is made up of 13 amino acids. This CDR3 reads CASTDSPVPEAFF. In DNA, the CDR3 is TGTGCCAGCACGGACAGCCCAGTGCCTGAAGCTTTCTTT.

The CDR3 nucleotides read TGTGCCAGCAGCCAAGCCCGAGGAGCGGCAGGGGCTGAAGCTTTCTTT. Residues: CASSQARGAAGAEAFF. This chain connects TRBV4-2 to TRBJ1-1, with D perhaps TRBD1 (6 bases). Trimming stripped 1 base from V and 6 bases from J, with 18 bases between. Per germline, CDR1 LGHNA and CDR2 YNFKEQ. This CDR3 has 16 amino acids.

The CDR3 region is CASSPGEANYGYTF. The CDR3 region has the DNA TGCGCCAGCAGTCCCGGGGAAGCTAACTATGGCTACACCTTC. This sequence joins TRBV23-1 and TRBJ1-2; D ambiguous. TRBV23-1 is given ORF status, its function remaining uncertain. The CDR3 spans 14 residues. V was shortened by 4 bases and J by 0 bases, with 9 bases between the two germline ends.

The chain combines TRBV2 with TRBJ2-1; D is unclear. Looked up from germline, CDR1 is SNHLY and CDR2 is FYNNEI. The CDR3 totals 14 residues. The V end was cut by 7 bases, the J end by 0 bases, with 10 bases between. CDR3 loop: CASNGRSSYNEQFF. In DNA form, the CDR3 reads TGTGCCAGCAATGGTAGGAGCTCCTACAATGAGCAGTTCTTC. The full variable domain, completed using reference TRBV2 and TRBJ2-1, is EPEVTQTPSHQVTQMGQEVILRCVPISNHLYFYWYRQILGQKVEFLVSFYNNEISEKSEIFDDQFSVERPDGSNFTLKIRSTKLEDSAMYFCASNGRSSYNEQFFGPGTRLTVL.

The chain recombines TRBV3-1 (or the pseudogene TRBV3-2) with TRBJ1-6; possibly TRBD1 for D (6 bases). Germline assignment: CDR1 LGHDT and CDR2 YNNKEL (reference sequence). V lost 4 bases and J 7 bases, leaving 14 bases between the germline ends. This CDR3 region has 15 residues. CDR3 protein: CASSLGGAKNSPLHF. For the CDR3, the DNA is TGTGCCAGCAGCCTAGGGGGGGCGAAGAATTCACCCCTCCACTTT.

This clone was seen only once. The rearrangement links TRBV6-5 to TRBJ2-2; 9 bases are shared with TRBD1. The V and J ends lost 7 bases and 0 bases, in that order; junction bases with no gene match: 3. The germline V gene has CDR1 MNHEY and CDR2 SVGAGI. This CDR3 is built from 15 residues. The CDR3 DNA follows: TGTGCCAGCAACCGGGACAGGGCGAACACCGGGGAGCTGTTTTTT. It is translated as CASNRDRANTGELFF.

The rearrangement joins TRBV3-1 (or the pseudogene TRBV3-2) to TRBJ1-2, with D perhaps matching TRBD1 (5 bases). This CDR3 region has 14 residues. V was shortened by 1 base and J by 0 bases, with 6 bases between the two germline ends. The germline CDR1 and CDR2 sequences are LGHDT and YNNKEL (reference sequence). The CDR3 protein is CASSQVGPNYGYTF. The CDR3 DNA follows: TGTGCCAGCAGCCAAGTGGGGCCTAACTATGGCTACACCTTC.

The CDR3 reads CSATPSTDTQYF. CDR3 nucleotides: TGCAGCGCGACTCCTAGCACAGATACGCAGTATTTT. This rearrangement joins TRBV29-1 to TRBJ2-3; no clear D gene. V dropped 7 bases and J dropped 0 bases, with 8 bases sitting between them. The CDR3 has 12 amino acids. Germline V lookup: CDR1 SQVTM, CDR2 ANQGSEA.

This clone was counted a single time. The chain joins TRBV6-5 to TRBJ2-2; the match to TRBD1 covers 10 bases. The trim removed 6 bases at V and 6 bases at J, leaving 7 bases unmatched. This CDR3 is 15 amino acids long. The germline V gene has CDR1 MNHEY and CDR2 SVGAGI. CDR3 sequence reads: CASRRGTGDSGELFF. CDR3 in DNA: TGTGCCAGCAGGCGCGGGACAGGGGACTCCGGGGAGCTGTTTTTT.

The table lists this clone with a few counts. The chain links TRBV2 to TRBJ1-4, with TRBD1 identical over 9 bases. V was pared by 5 bases and J by 0 bases, with 13 bases of the junction left unmatched. The CDR3 runs to 19 residues. CDR1 is SNHLY, CDR2 FYNNEI, per germline. The DNA of the CDR3 is TGTGCCAGCAGTCCAAGGGGACAGGGCCCACTTGCAACTAATGAAAAACTGTTTTTT. This encodes CASSPRGQGPLATNEKLFF.

The chain carries TRBV3-1 (or the pseudogene TRBV3-2) and TRBJ1-2; TRBD1 agrees at 10 bases. CDR3 size: 12 residues. Trimming removed 4 bases from V and 11 bases from J; junction bases left unmatched: 4. CDR1 is LGHDT and CDR2 is YNNKEL in the germline V gene (reference sequence). In nucleotides, the CDR3 is TGTGCCAGCAGCCGGGACAGGGGTGGTTACACCTTC. Amino acid sequence: CASSRDRGGYTF.

This chain connects TRBV5-6 to TRBJ1-2; 10 positions agree with TRBD1. This CDR3 has 16 residues. V lost 2 bases and J lost 8; bases outside the gene matches: 12. The V gene's germline CDR1 is SGHDT and CDR2 YYEEEE. CDR3 nucleotide sequence: TGTGCCAGCAGCTTTCAGACAGGGGGCGCGATCGTCGGCTACACCTTC. Its translation: CASSFQTGGAIVGYTF.

The gene calls are TRBV4-2 and TRBJ1-3, with D unresolved. V lost 0 bases, J lost 0 bases, and 12 bases lay in between. Germline CDR1 and CDR2: LGHNA and YNFKEQ. This CDR3 has 17 residues. CDR3 DNA sequence: TGTGCCAGCAGCCAAGACTGGAGGACGGCCTCTGGAAACACCATATATTTT. Its translation is CASSQDWRTASGNTIYF.

This clone showed up just once. The chain links TRBV3-1 (or the pseudogene TRBV3-2) to TRBJ2-3, with TRBD2 identical over 14 bases. The J segment lost 2 bases and the V segment lost 4 bases, leaving 2 bases of the junction unmatched. This CDR3 is 16 amino acids long. Germline loops: CDR1 LGHDT, CDR2 YNNKEL (reference sequence). The CDR3 protein is CASSPGLAGATDTQYF. Written as DNA, the CDR3 is TGTGCCAGCAGCCCGGGACTAGCGGGGGCCACAGATACGCAGTATTTT.

The V and J genes are TRBV9 and TRBJ2-5; TRBD1 might be the D (6 bases). Deletions cut 4 bases from V and 5 bases from J, with 12 bases between. Looked up from germline, CDR1 is SGDLS and CDR2 is YYNGEE. The CDR3 loop spans 13 amino acids. Written as DNA, the CDR3 is TGTGCCAGCAGCAGTCCAGGGGCTGAGACCCAGTACTTC. This codes for CASSSPGAETQYF.